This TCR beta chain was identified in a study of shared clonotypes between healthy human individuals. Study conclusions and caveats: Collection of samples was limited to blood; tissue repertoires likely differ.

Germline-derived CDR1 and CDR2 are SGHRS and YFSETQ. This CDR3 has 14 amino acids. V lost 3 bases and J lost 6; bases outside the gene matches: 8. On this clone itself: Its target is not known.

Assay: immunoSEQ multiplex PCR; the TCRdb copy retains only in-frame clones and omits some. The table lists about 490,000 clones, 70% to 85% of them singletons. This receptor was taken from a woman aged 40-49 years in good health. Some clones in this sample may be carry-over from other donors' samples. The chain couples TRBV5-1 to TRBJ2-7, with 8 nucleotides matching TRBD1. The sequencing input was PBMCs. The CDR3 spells CASSSGQGATEQYF. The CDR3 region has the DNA TGCGCCAGCAGCTCCGGACAGGGCGCCACCGAGCAGTACTTC.